The following is a T cell receptor beta chain sequence with its context. No antigen is known for it. The data stem from a study of T-cell memory formation after mild COVID-19. One entry per CDR3 protein results from TCRdb running MiXCR on the 5' RACE reads. There are 450,000 or so distinct CDR3 sequences in the sample; 20% to 30% occur only once, and roughly an eighth lies in the top ten. Study-wide results and limits: SARS-CoV-2 specificity of second-wave clones peaking day 37 was unconfirmed. Among clones contracting day 15 to 85, CD4/CD8 was balanced, whereas later expanders leaned CD4+. A subset of responding clones appeared in pre-infection memory, suggesting cross-reactive memory joined.

The sequenced material came from PBMCs or a T cell subset sorted from them (not recorded which). This TCR was recovered from an adult woman who had mild COVID-19 (a few samples of this study predate the infection). Cell type and time point are not known.

The CDR3 protein is CASRGGGGNTGELFF. The CDR3 region has the DNA TGTGCCAGCAGGGGCGGGGGCGGAAACACCGGGGAGCTGTTTTTT. This sequence joins TRBV28 and TRBJ2-2, with D possibly matching TRBD2 (7 bases). This CDR3 spans 15 amino acids. Germline assignment: CDR1 MDHEN and CDR2 SYDVKM. Trimming stripped 6 bases from V and 2 bases from J, with 13 bases between.